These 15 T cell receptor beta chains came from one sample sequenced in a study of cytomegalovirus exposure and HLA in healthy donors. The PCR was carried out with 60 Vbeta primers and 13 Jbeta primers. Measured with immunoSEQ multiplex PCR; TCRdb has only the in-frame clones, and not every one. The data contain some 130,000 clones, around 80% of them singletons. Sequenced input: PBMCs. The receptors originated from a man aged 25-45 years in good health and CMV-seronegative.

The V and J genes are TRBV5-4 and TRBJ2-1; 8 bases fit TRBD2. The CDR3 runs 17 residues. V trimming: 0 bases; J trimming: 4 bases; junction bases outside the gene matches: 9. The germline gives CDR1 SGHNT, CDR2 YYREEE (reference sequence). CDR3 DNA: TGTGCCAGCAGCTTGGCCGGGGGGGGGACCCCTTACAATGAGCAGTTCTTC. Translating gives CASSLAGGGTPYNEQFF. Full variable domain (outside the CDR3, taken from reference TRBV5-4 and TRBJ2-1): ETGVTQSPTHLIKTRGQQVTLRCSSQSGHNTVSWYQQALGQGPQFIFQYYREEENGRGNFPPRFSGLQFPNYSSELNVNALELDDSALYLCASSLAGGGTPYNEQFFGPGTRLTVL.

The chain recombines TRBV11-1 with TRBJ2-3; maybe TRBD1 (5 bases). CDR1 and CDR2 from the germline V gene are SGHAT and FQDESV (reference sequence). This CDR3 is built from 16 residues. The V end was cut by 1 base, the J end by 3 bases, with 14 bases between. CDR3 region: CASSLEGQGGTDTQYF. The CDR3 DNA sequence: TGTGCCAGCAGCTTAGAGGGCCAGGGTGGGACAGATACGCAGTATTTT.

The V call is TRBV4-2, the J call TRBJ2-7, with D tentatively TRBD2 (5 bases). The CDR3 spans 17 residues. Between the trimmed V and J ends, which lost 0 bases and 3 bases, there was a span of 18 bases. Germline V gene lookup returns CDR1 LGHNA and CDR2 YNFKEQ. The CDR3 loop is CASSQEDLASNFYEQYF. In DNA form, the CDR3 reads TGTGCCAGCAGCCAAGAGGATCTAGCCTCAAACTTCTACGAGCAGTACTTC.

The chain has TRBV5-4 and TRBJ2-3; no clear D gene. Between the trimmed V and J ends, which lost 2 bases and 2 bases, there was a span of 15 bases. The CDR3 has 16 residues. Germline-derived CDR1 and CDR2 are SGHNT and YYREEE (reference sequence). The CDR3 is CASSFPRARDTDTQYF. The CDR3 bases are TGTGCCAGCAGCTTTCCCCGAGCGAGAGACACAGATACGCAGTATTTT.

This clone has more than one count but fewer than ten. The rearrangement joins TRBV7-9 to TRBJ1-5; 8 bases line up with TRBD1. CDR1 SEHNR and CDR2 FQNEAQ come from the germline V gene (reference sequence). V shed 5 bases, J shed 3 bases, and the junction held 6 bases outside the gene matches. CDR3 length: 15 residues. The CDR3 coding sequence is TGTGCCAGCAGCCCCGGGACAGGAGTCAATCAGCCCCAGCATTTT. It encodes CASSPGTGVNQPQHF.

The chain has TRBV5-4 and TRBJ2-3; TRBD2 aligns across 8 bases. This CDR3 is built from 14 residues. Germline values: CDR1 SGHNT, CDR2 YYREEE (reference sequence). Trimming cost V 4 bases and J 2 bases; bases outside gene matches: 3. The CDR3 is CASSGGRITDTQYF. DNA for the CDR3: TGTGCCAGCAGCGGCGGGAGGATCACAGATACGCAGTATTTT. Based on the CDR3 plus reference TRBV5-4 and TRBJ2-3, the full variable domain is ETGVTQSPTHLIKTRGQQVTLRCSSQSGHNTVSWYQQALGQGPQFIFQYYREEENGRGNFPPRFSGLQFPNYSSELNVNALELDDSALYLCASSGGRITDTQYFGPGTRLTVL.

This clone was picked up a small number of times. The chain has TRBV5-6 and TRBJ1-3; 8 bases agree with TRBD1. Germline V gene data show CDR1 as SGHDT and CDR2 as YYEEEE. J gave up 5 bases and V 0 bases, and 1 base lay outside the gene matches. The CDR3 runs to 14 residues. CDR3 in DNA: TGTGCCAGCAGCTTGGGACAGGGGAGAAACACCATATATTTT. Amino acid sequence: CASSLGQGRNTIYF.

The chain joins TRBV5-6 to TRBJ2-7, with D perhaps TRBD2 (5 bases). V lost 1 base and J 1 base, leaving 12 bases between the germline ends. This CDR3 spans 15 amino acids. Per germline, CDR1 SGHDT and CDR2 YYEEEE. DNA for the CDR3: TGTGCCAGCAGCTTGTTGAGGGAGTGGTCCTACGAGCAGTACTTC. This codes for CASSLLREWSYEQYF.

The CDR3 coding sequence is TGTGCCAGCTCACCACTTAAAGGGGGACGAATCTCCTACAATGAGCAGTTCTTC. It translates to CASSPLKGGRISYNEQFF. This chain connects TRBV18 to TRBJ2-1, with a possible D match to TRBD1 (6 bases). Deletions cut 1 base from V and 0 bases from J, with 16 bases between. The CDR3 spans 18 residues. Germline loops: CDR1 KGHSH, CDR2 LQKENI. Full variable domain (rest looked up from reference TRBV18 and TRBJ2-1): NAGVMQNPRHLVRRRGQEARLRCSPMKGHSHVYWYRQLPEEGLKFMVYLQKENIIDESGMPKERFSAEFPKEGPSILRIQQVVRGDSAAYFCASSPLKGGRISYNEQFFGPGTRLTVL.

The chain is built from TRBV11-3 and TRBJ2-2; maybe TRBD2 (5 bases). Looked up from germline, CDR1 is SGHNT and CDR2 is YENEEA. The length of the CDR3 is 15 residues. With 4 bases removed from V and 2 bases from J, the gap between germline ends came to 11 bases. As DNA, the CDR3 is TGTGCCAGCAGCTCAACGGGAACTAACACCGGGGAGCTGTTTTTT. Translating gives CASSSTGTNTGELFF.

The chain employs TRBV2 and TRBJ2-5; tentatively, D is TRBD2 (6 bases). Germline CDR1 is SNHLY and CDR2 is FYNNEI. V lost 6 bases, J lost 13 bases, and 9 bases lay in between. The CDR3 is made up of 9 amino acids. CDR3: CASRSGGYF. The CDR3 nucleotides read TGTGCCAGCAGATCCGGGGGGTACTTC.

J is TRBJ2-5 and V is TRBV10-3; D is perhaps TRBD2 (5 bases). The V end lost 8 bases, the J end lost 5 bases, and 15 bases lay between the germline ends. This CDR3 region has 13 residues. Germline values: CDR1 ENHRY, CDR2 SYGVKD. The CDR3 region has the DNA TGTGCCATCGCGCCTGCGGGTGGGGAGACCCAGTACTTC. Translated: CAIAPAGGETQYF.

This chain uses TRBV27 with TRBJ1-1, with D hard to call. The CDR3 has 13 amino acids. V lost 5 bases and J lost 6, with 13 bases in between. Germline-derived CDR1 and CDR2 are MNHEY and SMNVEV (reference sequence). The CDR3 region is CASSPNPEAEAFF. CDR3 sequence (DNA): TGTGCCAGCAGTCCAAACCCCGAGGCTGAAGCTTTCTTT.

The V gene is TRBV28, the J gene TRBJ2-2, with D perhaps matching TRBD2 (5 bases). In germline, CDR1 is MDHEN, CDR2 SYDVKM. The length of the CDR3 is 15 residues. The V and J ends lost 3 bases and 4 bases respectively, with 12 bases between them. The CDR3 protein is CASSLLDFSTGELFF. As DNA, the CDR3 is TGTGCCAGCAGTTTGCTGGACTTCAGCACCGGGGAGCTGTTTTTT.

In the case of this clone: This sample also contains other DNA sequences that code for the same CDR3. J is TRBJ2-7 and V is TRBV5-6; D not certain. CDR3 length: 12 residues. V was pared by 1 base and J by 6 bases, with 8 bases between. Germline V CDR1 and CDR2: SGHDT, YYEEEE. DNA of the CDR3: TGTGCCAGCAGCTTGCCTTCCCTCGAGCAGTACTTC. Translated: CASSLPSLEQYF. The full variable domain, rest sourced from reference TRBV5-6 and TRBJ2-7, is DAGVTQSPTHLIKTRGQQVTLRCSPKSGHDTVSWYQQALGQGPQFIFQYYEEEERQRGNFPDRFSGHQFPNYSSELNVNALLLGDSALYLCASSLPSLEQYFGPGTRLTVT.